Following are 19 T cell receptor beta chains from one sample sequenced in a study of human T cells and chemical hapten exposure. From the 5' RACE reads, TCRdb called clonotypes with MiXCR, one entry per CDR3 protein. The sample lists about 140,000 distinct CDR3 sequences, around 4% occurring once. The authors extracted total RNA from unfractionated whole blood. These receptor sequences come from a female donor in good health.

The sample holds many counts of this clonotype. V is TRBV7-2 and J is TRBJ1-1; unclear D gene. Germline CDR1 and CDR2: SGHTA and FQGNSA. The V and J ends lost 1 base and 3 bases respectively, with 6 bases between them. The CDR3 totals 13 residues. CDR3 loop: CASSLGIDTEAFF. In DNA, the CDR3 is TGTGCCAGCAGCTTAGGTATCGACACTGAAGCTTTCTTT.

This clonotype came up many times. The V and J genes are TRBV5-5 and TRBJ1-5; no clear D gene. V was trimmed by 0 bases and J by 6 bases, leaving 16 bases between them. Germline CDR1 reads SGHKS; CDR2 reads YYEKEE (reference sequence). This CDR3 is 16 amino acids long. The CDR3 DNA is TGTGCCAGCAGCTTGGGACTGGGATCTAGCGGTCAGCCCCAGCATTTT. Its protein is CASSLGLGSSGQPQHF. The variable domain in full, with the rest retrieved from reference TRBV5-5 and TRBJ1-5, is DAGVTQSPTHLIKTRGQQVTLRCSPISGHKSVSWYQQVLGQGPQFIFQYYEKEERGRGNFPDRFSARQFPNYSSELNVNALLLGDSALYLCASSLGLGSSGQPQHFGDGTRLSIL.

The sample holds a few counts of this clonotype. This chain links TRBV20-1 with TRBJ2-3, with 8 bases fitting TRBD2. Germline V gives CDR1 DFQATT, CDR2 SNEGSKA (reference sequence). Trimming took 2 bases from V and 1 from J; bases not matched to a gene: 17. The CDR3 runs 19 residues. As DNA, the CDR3 is TGCAGTGCTAGAAGTCCCGGGGGGGGGCCTGATGTGGGCACAGATACGCAGTATTTT. Protein sequence: CSARSPGGGPDVGTDTQYF.

This clonotype was recorded many times. The CDR3 sequence is CASSPWGGLLANVLTF. In DNA, the CDR3 is TGTGCCAGCAGCCCCTGGGGGGGCCTTTTGGCCAACGTCCTGACTTTC. This chain connects TRBV7-2 to TRBJ2-6; a possible D gene is TRBD2 (7 bases). Germline-derived CDR1 and CDR2 are SGHTA and FQGNSA. V gave up 5 bases and J gave up 6 bases, with 17 bases separating them. The CDR3 is 16 residues long.

V is TRBV3-1 and J is TRBJ1-5; 8 nucleotides line up with TRBD1. This CDR3 is built from 15 residues. The trim removed 8 bases at V and 5 bases at J, leaving 11 bases unmatched. The germline gives CDR1 LGHDT, CDR2 YNNKEL (reference sequence). CDR3 amino acids: CASLLPDRVHQPQHF. The CDR3 coding sequence is TGTGCCAGCCTCCTCCCGGACAGGGTTCATCAGCCCCAGCATTTT.

This clonotype was detected many times. The chain has TRBV20-1 and TRBJ2-3, with D possibly being TRBD2 (6 bases). The germline V gene encodes CDR1 DFQATT and CDR2 SNEGSKA (reference sequence). V shed 2 bases and J shed 6 bases, with 18 bases lying between them. This CDR3 contains 15 residues. CDR3 sequence (DNA): TGCAGTGCTAGAAGCCCGGTTTGGCGGGACGATACGCAGTATTTT. This sequence encodes CSARSPVWRDDTQYF.

Many counts were recorded for this clonotype. J is TRBJ1-5 and V is TRBV5-1; possible D gene TRBD1, 5 bases. Trimming stripped 2 bases from V and 4 bases from J, with 10 bases between. This CDR3 spans 14 amino acids. Germline values: CDR1 SGHRS, CDR2 YFSETQ. The CDR3 nucleotides are TGCGCCAGCAGCTTTGGGACGGGGAATCAGCCCCAGCATTTT. This translates into CASSFGTGNQPQHF.

This clonotype occurred many times. The chain joins TRBV15 to TRBJ1-2; TRBD1 is a possible D gene (6 bases). The ends were cut back, 0 bases at V and 4 bases at J, with 6 bases in the middle. This CDR3 is 13 amino acids long. Looked up from germline, CDR1 is LNHNV and CDR2 is YYDKDF (reference sequence). The CDR3 DNA follows: TGTGCCACCAGCAGAGACAGGGGCTATGGCTACACCTTC. Translating it yields CATSRDRGYGYTF.

The chain has TRBV7-9 and TRBJ2-2; TRBD1 or TRBD2 may be the D gene (5 bases each). Trimming shortened V by 3 bases and J by 3 bases, and 14 bases separated the two germline ends. CDR1 is SEHNR, CDR2 FQNEAQ, per germline (reference sequence). CDR3 size: 16 residues. The CDR3 DNA reads TGTGCCAGCAGCTTGAGGGGCCCTGCGGACACCGGGGAGCTGTTTTTT. Translating gives CASSLRGPADTGELFF.

This clonotype was observed at least ten times. A single base separates this from a much larger clone, so it may be a read error. The chain has TRBV6-1 and TRBJ1-2, with 10 bases identical to TRBD1. The J segment lost 6 bases and the V segment lost 2 bases, leaving 3 bases of the junction unmatched. This CDR3 spans 14 amino acids. Germline assignment: CDR1 MNHNS and CDR2 SASEGT. The CDR3 nucleotides are TGTGCCAGCAGTGAATGGGACAGGGGTGATGGCTACACCTTC. It is translated as CASSEWDRGDGYTF.

In regard to this clonotype: This may be a read error, as it is one base from a much larger clone. This rearrangement joins TRBV20-1 to TRBJ2-2; TRBD1 is a possible D gene (5 bases). This CDR3 region has 14 residues. Trimming removed 2 bases from V and 6 bases from J, with 13 bases in between. Germline V CDR1 and CDR2: DFQATT, SNEGSKA (reference sequence). The CDR3 DNA reads as TGCAGTGCTAGAAGACAGCAGTACCCCGGGGAGCTGTTTTTT. Protein sequence: CSARRQQYPGELFF.

Ten or more counts support this clonotype. The chain joins TRBV7-2 to TRBJ1-5; 7 bases map to TRBD1. Looked up from germline, CDR1 is SGHTA and CDR2 is FQGNSA. This CDR3 contains 13 residues. Losses at the gene ends were 4 bases for V and 9 bases for J; bases not matched to a gene: 6. CDR3 DNA sequence: TGTGCCAGCAGCTCCAGACAGGGATTGCCCCAGCATTTT. Amino acids: CASSSRQGLPQHF. Complete variable domain (other parts from reference TRBV7-2 and TRBJ1-5): GAGVSQSPSNKVTEKGKDVELRCDPISGHTALYWYRQSLGQGLEFLIYFQGNSAPDKSGLPSDRFSAERTGGSVSTLTIQRTQQEDSAVYLCASSSRQGLPQHFGDGTRLSIL.

This clonotype was counted at least ten times. The chain carries TRBV10-3 and TRBJ2-1, with 9 bases that match TRBD1. V was pared by 5 bases and J by 6 bases, with 2 bases of the junction left unmatched. Per the germline V gene, CDR1 is ENHRY and CDR2 is SYGVKD. This CDR3 region has 13 residues. The CDR3 loop is CAISSGQGNEQFF. The CDR3 DNA reads TGTGCCATCAGTTCGGGACAGGGCAATGAGCAGTTCTTC.

Many counts were recorded for this clonotype. The rearrangement uses TRBV7-2 and TRBJ2-5, with 10 bases fitting TRBD1. V lost 3 bases, J lost 5 bases, and 12 bases stayed unmatched. The CDR3 loop spans 17 amino acids. Germline V gene data show CDR1 as SGHTA and CDR2 as FQGNSA. The chain's CDR3 is CASSFVTGTGVRETQYF. CDR3 nucleotides: TGTGCCAGCAGCTTTGTTACCGGGACAGGGGTTAGGGAGACCCAGTACTTC.

This chain connects TRBV28 to TRBJ2-3; the D is unclear. CDR1 is MDHEN, CDR2 SYDVKM, per germline. The CDR3 spans 16 residues. V lost 0 bases and J 1 base, leaving 11 bases between the germline ends. CDR3 residues: CASSLWTEYRTDTQYF. The CDR3 nucleotides are TGTGCCAGCAGTTTATGGACGGAGTACCGCACAGATACGCAGTATTTT.

This clonotype appeared a few times. The V gene is TRBV28, the J gene TRBJ2-1, with 8 bases aligning to TRBD2. The ends lost 2 bases at V and 8 bases at J; junction bases unmatched: 11. The V gene's germline CDR1 is MDHEN and CDR2 SYDVKM. This CDR3 is built from 16 residues. The CDR3 sequence is CASSLGGRAGVDEQFF. CDR3 nucleotides: TGTGCCAGCAGTTTAGGGGGACGAGCGGGGGTGGATGAGCAGTTCTTC. Based on the CDR3 plus reference TRBV28 and TRBJ2-1, the full variable domain is DVKVTQSSRYLVKRTGEKVFLECVQDMDHENMFWYRQDPGLGLRLIYFSYDVKMKEKGDIPEGYSVSREKKERFSLILESASTNQTSMYLCASSLGGRAGVDEQFFGPGTRLTVL.

This clonotype has ten or more counts. The chain couples TRBV5-1 to TRBJ2-3; 9 positions match TRBD1. The germline V gene encodes CDR1 SGHRS and CDR2 YFSETQ. The CDR3 is made up of 16 amino acids. The V and J ends lost 0 bases and 3 bases, in that order; junction bases with no gene match: 5. CDR3 loop: CASSLDRGPVTDTQYF. The CDR3 DNA reads TGCGCCAGCAGCTTGGACAGGGGGCCTGTAACAGATACGCAGTATTTT.

This clonotype appeared many times. The genes are TRBV6-2 or TRBV6-3 and TRBJ1-5; possibly TRBD1 for D (5 bases). V lost 6 bases, J lost 6 bases, and 21 bases lay in between. Germline values: CDR1 MNHEY, CDR2 SVGEGT. The CDR3 has 16 residues. Here the CDR3 reads CASSPALGAGGQPQHF. The CDR3 nucleotides are TGTGCCAGCAGCCCCGCACTTGGCGCCGGGGGTCAGCCCCAGCATTTT.

This clonotype was detected ten times or more. The chain has TRBV9 and TRBJ2-7; D not resolved. The CDR3 is made up of 11 amino acids. Germline V gene data show CDR1 as SGDLS and CDR2 as YYNGEE. Trimming pared 4 bases from V and 3 bases from J, leaving 5 bases between. The CDR3 DNA sequence: TGTGCCAGCAGCCCAGACTACGAGCAGTACTTC. This translates into CASSPDYEQYF.